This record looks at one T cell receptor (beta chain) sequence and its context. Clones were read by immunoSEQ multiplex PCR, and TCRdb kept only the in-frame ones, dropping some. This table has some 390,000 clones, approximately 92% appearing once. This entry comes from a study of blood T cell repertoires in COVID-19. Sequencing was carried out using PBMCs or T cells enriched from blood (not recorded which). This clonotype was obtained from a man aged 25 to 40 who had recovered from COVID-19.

CDR3 bases: TGTGCCAGCAGCTTGGGACTAGCGGGAGGGCCCGACAATGAGCAGTTCTTC. This sequence encodes CASSLGLAGGPDNEQFF. J is TRBJ2-1 and V is TRBV7-9, with 16 bases aligning to TRBD2. CDR1 is SEHNR and CDR2 is FQNEAQ in the germline V gene (reference sequence). V gave up 3 bases and J gave up 5 bases; unmatched junction bases: 4. The CDR3 length is 17 residues.